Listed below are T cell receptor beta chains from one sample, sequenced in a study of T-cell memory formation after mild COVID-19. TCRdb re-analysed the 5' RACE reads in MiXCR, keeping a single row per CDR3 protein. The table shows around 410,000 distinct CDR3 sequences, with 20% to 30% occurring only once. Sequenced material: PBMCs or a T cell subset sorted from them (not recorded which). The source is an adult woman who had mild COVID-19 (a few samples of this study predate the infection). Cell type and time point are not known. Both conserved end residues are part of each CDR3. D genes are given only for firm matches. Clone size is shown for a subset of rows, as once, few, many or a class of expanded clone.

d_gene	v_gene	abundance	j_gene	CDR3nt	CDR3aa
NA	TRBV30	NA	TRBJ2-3	TGTGCCTGGAGTGTAACTTCCACAGATACGCAGTATTTT	CAWSVTSTDTQYF
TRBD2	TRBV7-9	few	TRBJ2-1	TGTGCCAGCAGCTTCGGGACTAGCGGGAACTTCTACAATGAGCAGTTCTTC	CASSFGTSGNFYNEQFF
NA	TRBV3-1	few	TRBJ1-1	TGTGCCAGCAGCCAAGTCACAGGGTTCGGGGGGACTGAAGCTTTCTTT	CASSQVTGFGGTEAFF
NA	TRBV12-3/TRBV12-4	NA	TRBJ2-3	TGTGCCAGCAGTTTGGGTCTAGCGAGTGCCAACACAGATACGCAGTATTTT	CASSLGLASANTDTQYF
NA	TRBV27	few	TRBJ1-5	TGTGCCAGCAGTTTGGGGGCAGGCTTTGCCAATCAGCCCCAGCATTTT	CASSLGAGFANQPQHF
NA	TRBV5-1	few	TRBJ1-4	TGCGCCAGCAGCAAGGATGAGGGGTTTGAAAAACTGTTTTTT	CASSKDEGFEKLFF
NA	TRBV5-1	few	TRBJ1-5	TGCGCCAGCAGCGGGGACGGGGATCAGCCCCAGCATTTT	CASSGDGDQPQHF
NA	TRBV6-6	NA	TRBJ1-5	TGTGCCAGCAGTTACTCGCCCACACCAAATCAGCCCCAGCATTTT	CASSYSPTPNQPQHF
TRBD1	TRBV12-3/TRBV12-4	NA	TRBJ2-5	TGTGCCAGCAGTTATTACGACAGGGTAGGCGCCCCACAAGAGACCCAGTACTTC	CASSYYDRVGAPQETQYF
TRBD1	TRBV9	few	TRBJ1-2	TGTGCCAGCAGCCCTACCCCGGGACAGGGGGGCTACACCTTC	CASSPTPGQGGYTF
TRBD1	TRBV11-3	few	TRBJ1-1	TGTGCCAGCAGCCGGACAGGGCATAGGATGAACACTGAAGCTTTCTTT	CASSRTGHRMNTEAFF
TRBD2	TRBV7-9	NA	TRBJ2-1	TGTGCCAGCAGCTTATGGCGGGAGCCAATCTACAATGAGCAGTTCTTC	CASSLWREPIYNEQFF
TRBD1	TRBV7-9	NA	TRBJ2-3	TGTGCCAGCAGCCCTCCCAACAGGGGCCCGAGAGCCAACACAGATACGCAGTATTTT	CASSPPNRGPRANTDTQYF
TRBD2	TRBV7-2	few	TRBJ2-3	TGTGCCAGCAGCCTTAGGTGGCTAGCGGGAGAGTCCGTGGGGGATACGCAGTATTTT	CASSLRWLAGESVGDTQYF
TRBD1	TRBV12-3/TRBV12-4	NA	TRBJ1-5	TGTGCCAGCACTGGGACAGGGGGAAATCAGCCCCAGCATTTT	CASTGTGGNQPQHF
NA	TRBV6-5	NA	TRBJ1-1	TGTGCCAGCAGTTACGGGGGGCCTGAAGCTTTCTTT	CASSYGGPEAFF
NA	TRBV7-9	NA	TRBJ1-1	TGTGCCAGCAGCTTCAGCCAGGCAGGGGAAGCTTTCTTT	CASSFSQAGEAFF
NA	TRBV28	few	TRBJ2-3	TGTGCCAGCAGTTTATATGACTCTCCTAGCACAGATACGCAGTATTTT	CASSLYDSPSTDTQYF
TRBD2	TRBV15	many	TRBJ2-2	TGTGCCACCAGCAGAGATGTAGAGGTGTTGGCTAGCGGGGGGACCGGGGAGCTGTTTTTT	CATSRDVEVLASGGTGELFF
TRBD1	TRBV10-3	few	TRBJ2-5	TGTGCCATCAGTGATTACGGACAGGGGGAGACCCAGTACTTC	CAISDYGQGETQYF
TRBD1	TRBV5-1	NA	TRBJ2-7	TGCGCCAGCAGCACTTCAGGGGGTTCCTACGAGCAGTACTTC	CASSTSGGSYEQYF
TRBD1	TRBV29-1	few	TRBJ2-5	TGCAGCGTCCAAACCGGGACAGGGATTAAAGAGACCCAGTACTTC	CSVQTGTGIKETQYF
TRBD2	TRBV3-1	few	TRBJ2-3	TGTGCCAGCAGCTCTCTAGGGAGGGGTACGCAGTATTTT	CASSSLGRGTQYF
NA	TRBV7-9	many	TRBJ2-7	TGCGCCAGCAGCTCACAGGGGGGGTCCTACGAGCAGTACTTC	CASSSQGGSYEQYF
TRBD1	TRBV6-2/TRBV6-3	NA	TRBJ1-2	TGTGCCAGCAGAGGGACAGGGGACTATGGCTACACCTTC	CASRGTGDYGYTF
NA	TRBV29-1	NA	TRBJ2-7	TGCAGCGTTGAAAACCCTACAGGCGGCCTATACGAGCAGTACTTC	CSVENPTGGLYEQYF
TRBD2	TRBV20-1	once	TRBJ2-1	TGCAGTGCTAGAGAAAAGCCGGGACTAGCGGGCGATGAGCAGTTCTTC	CSAREKPGLAGDEQFF
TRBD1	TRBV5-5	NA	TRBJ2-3	TGTGCCAGCAGCTTGAGGGGGGGACAGGGAGCAGATACGCAGTATTTT	CASSLRGGQGADTQYF
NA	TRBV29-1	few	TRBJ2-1	TGCAGCGTTGAAGGATGGGGGGCCGACAATGAGCAGTTCTTC	CSVEGWGADNEQFF
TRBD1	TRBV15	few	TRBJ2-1	TGTGCCACCAGGGGACAGGGTTACAATGAGCAGTTCTTC	CATRGQGYNEQFF
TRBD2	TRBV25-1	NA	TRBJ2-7	TGTGCCAGCACAGGGACTAGCGGGAGTTTCTACGAGCAGTACTTC	CASTGTSGSFYEQYF
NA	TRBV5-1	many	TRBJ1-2	TGCGCCAGCAGCTTGGATACAGTCCTCTATGGCTACACCTTC	CASSLDTVLYGYTF
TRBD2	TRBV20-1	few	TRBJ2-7	TGCAGTCAATTAGCGGGAAACGAGCAGTACTTC	CSQLAGNEQYF
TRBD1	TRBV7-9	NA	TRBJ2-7	TGTGCCAGCAGCGACGCCCGGACAGGGGACTACGAGCAGTACTTC	CASSDARTGDYEQYF
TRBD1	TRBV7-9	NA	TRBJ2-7	TGTGCCAGCAGCTTGACCCGGGACCGCCCAATGGACAGGGAGCAGTACTTC	CASSLTRDRPMDREQYF
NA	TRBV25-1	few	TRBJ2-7	TGTGCCAGCAGTGAGGAGGGCTACTACGAGCAGTACTTC	CASSEEGYYEQYF
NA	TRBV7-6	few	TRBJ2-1	TGTGCCAGCAGCTCCCCCGGCAGGGAGCGCTACAATGAGCAGTTCTTC	CASSSPGRERYNEQFF